The 7 T cell receptor beta chains below come from one sample, sequenced in a study of T-cell memory formation after mild COVID-19. MiXCR, run by TCRdb on the 5' RACE reads, gives a single entry per CDR3 protein. Of 340,000 or so distinct CDR3 sequences listed, approximately 12% are singletons. Sequenced material: PBMCs or a T cell subset sorted from them (not recorded which). All receptors come from a man between 18 and 29 years old who had mild COVID-19 (a few samples of this study predate the infection). Cell type and time point are not known.

The chain has TRBV5-1 and TRBJ2-5, with 14 bases matching TRBD2. The germline V gene has CDR1 SGHRS and CDR2 YFSETQ. CDR3 length: 16 amino acids. V was clipped by 4 bases and J by 3 bases; unmatched bases: 5. The DNA of the CDR3 is TGCGCCAGCAGCCCCAGACTAGCGGGGGGGGAAGAGACCCAGTACTTC. Translation gives CASSPRLAGGEETQYF.

CDR3 sequence: CASSDAGWTAGNTIYF. The CDR3 nucleotides are TGCGCCAGCAGCGATGCAGGGTGGACCGCAGGAAACACCATATATTTT. The chain uses TRBV5-1 and TRBJ1-3; the D gene is possibly TRBD1 (5 bases). The CDR3 consists of 16 residues. Trimming left V 4 bases short and J 4 bases short, with 18 bases between. Germline-derived CDR1 and CDR2 are SGHRS and YFSETQ.

This clonotype has a count of ten or more. The chain uses TRBV12-3 or TRBV12-4 and TRBJ1-2; no firm D call. The CDR3 consists of 12 residues. Deletions cut 3 bases from V and 6 bases from J, with 8 bases between. CDR3 sequence: CASSLGSHGYTF. For the CDR3, the DNA is TGTGCCAGCAGTTTGGGGTCCCATGGCTACACCTTC.

This clonotype came up once. One junction end does not reproduce the germline sequence, and a read error may be involved. This chain uses TRBV5-1 with TRBJ1-6, with D unresolved. The germline V gene encodes CDR1 SGHRS and CDR2 YFSETQ. The CDR3 consists of 17 residues. The DNA for the CDR3 is TGCGCCAGCCGCTTGGTTACCTCCCTCTCCTATAATTCACCCCTCCACTTT. Its translation: CASRLVTSLSYNSPLHF. Complete variable domain (other parts from reference TRBV5-1 and TRBJ1-6): KAGVTQTPRYLIKTRGQQVTLSCSPISGHRSVSWYQQTPGQGLQFLFEYFSETQRNKGNFPGRFSGRQFSNSRSEMNVSTLELGDSALYLCASRLVTSLSYNSPLHFGNGTRLTVT.

The J gene is TRBJ2-5, the V gene TRBV5-1; D remains ambiguous. Germline V gene sequence: CDR1 SGHRS, CDR2 YFSETQ. The CDR3 is made up of 15 amino acids. V was clipped by 0 bases and J by 1 base, with 10 bases between them. The CDR3 DNA is TGCGCCAGCAGCTTGGTCCGGCCGACCCAAGAGACCCAGTACTTC. Amino acid sequence: CASSLVRPTQETQYF.

In this sample, this clonotype turned up many times. This CDR3 reads CASSQDLAAGELFF. The CDR3, as DNA: TGCGCCAGCAGCCAAGATTTGGCCGCCGGGGAGCTGTTTTTT. The V and J genes are TRBV4-1 and TRBJ2-2; D call uncertain. V lost 0 bases, J lost 6 bases, and 8 bases lay in between. CDR1 and CDR2 (germline): MGHRA, YSYEKL. This CDR3 comprises 14 residues.

This clonotype showed up many times. CDR3 sequence reads: CASSPRLAGGAYNEQFF. As DNA, the CDR3 is TGTGCCAGCAGTCCCCGCCTAGCGGGGGGCGCCTACAATGAGCAGTTCTTC. V usage is TRBV5-5 and J usage is TRBJ2-1, with 11 bases aligning to TRBD2. V lost 5 bases, J lost 2 bases, and 9 bases stayed unmatched. This CDR3 is built from 17 residues. Germline V gene data show CDR1 as SGHKS and CDR2 as YYEKEE (reference sequence).